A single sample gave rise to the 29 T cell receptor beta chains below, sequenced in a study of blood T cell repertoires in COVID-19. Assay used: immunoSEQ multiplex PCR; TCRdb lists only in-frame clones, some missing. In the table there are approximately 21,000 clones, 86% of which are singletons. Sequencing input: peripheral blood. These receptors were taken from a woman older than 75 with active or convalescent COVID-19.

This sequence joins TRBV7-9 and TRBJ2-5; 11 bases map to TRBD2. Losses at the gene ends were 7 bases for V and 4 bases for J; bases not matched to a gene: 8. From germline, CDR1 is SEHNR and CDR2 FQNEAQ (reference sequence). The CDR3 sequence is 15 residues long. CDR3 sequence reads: CASMVAGGRIETQYF. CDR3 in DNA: TGTGCCAGCATGGTAGCGGGGGGGCGGATAGAGACCCAGTACTTC.

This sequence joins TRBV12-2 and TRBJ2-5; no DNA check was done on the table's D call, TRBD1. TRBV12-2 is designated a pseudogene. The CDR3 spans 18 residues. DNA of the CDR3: TGTGCAAGTCGCTTCAATTCTTGGGTTTGGGACACCCAAGAGACCCAGTACTTC. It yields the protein CASRFNSWVWDTQETQYF.

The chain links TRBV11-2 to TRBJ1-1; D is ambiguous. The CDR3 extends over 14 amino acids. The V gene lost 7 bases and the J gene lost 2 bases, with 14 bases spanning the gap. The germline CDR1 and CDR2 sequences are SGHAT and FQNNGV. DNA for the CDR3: TGTGCCAGCACAAAACAGAGGACTAACACTGAAGCTTTCTTT. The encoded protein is CASTKQRTNTEAFF.

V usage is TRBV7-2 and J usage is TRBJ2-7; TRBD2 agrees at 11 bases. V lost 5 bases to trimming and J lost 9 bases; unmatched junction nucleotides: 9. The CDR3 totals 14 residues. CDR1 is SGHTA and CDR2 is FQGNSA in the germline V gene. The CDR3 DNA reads TGTGCCAGCAGCCACCCGGGACTAGCGGCGTCGCAGTACTTC. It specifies CASSHPGLAASQYF.

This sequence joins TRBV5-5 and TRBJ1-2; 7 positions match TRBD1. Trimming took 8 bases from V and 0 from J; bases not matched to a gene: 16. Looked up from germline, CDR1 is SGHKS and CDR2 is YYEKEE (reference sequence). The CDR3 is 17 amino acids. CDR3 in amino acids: CARFGTLAGTANYGYTF. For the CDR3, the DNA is TGTGCCAGATTCGGAACTCTGGCAGGGACAGCTAACTATGGCTACACCTTC.

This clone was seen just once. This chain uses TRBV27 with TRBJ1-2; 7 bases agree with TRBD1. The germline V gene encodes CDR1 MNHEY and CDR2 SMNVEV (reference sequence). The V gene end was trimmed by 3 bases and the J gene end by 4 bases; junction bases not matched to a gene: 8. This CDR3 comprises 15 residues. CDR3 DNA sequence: TGTGCCAGCAGTTTGACAGGGCAAGGGGGCTATGGCTACACCTTC. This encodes CASSLTGQGGYGYTF.

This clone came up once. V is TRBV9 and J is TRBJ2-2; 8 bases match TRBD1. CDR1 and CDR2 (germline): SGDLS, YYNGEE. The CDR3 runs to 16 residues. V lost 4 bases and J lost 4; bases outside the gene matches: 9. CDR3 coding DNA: TGTGCCAGCAGCCCACAGACGGACAGGGCCACCGGGGAGCTGTTTTTT. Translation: CASSPQTDRATGELFF.

In DNA, the CDR3 is TGCGCCAGCAACGAGGCGGCGTTCCAAGAGACCCAGTACTTC. Protein product: CASNEAAFQETQYF. This chain links TRBV5-1 with TRBJ2-5; D is uncertain. The CDR3 has 14 amino acids. Trimming shortened V by 6 bases and J by 1 base, and 13 bases separated the two germline ends. Germline CDR1 reads SGHRS; CDR2 reads YFSETQ. Full variable domain (remainder filled in from reference TRBV5-1 and TRBJ2-5): KAGVTQTPRYLIKTRGQQVTLSCSPISGHRSVSWYQQTPGQGLQFLFEYFSETQRNKGNFPGRFSGRQFSNSRSEMNVSTLELGDSALYLCASNEAAFQETQYFGPGTRLLVL.

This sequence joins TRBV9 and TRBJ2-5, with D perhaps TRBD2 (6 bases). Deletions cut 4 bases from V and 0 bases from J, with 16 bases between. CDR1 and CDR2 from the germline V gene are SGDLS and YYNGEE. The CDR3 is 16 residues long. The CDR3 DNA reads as TGTGCCAGCAGCCCAGCCATCTGGAGGGACCAAGAGACCCAGTACTTC. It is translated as CASSPAIWRDQETQYF.

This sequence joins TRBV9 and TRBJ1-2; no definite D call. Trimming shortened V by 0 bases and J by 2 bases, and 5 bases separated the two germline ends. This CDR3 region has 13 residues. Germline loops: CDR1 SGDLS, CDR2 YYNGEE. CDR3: CASSVDTNYGYTF. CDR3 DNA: TGTGCCAGCAGCGTAGACACCAACTATGGCTACACCTTC.

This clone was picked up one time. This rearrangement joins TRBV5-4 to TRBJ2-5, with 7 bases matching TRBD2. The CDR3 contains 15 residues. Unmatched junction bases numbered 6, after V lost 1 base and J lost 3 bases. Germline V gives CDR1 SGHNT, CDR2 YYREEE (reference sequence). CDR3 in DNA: TGTGCCAGCAGCTTGAGAGGGGCGGGGGAAGAGACCCAGTACTTC. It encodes CASSLRGAGEETQYF. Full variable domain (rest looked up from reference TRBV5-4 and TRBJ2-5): ETGVTQSPTHLIKTRGQQVTLRCSSQSGHNTVSWYQQALGQGPQFIFQYYREEENGRGNFPPRFSGLQFPNYSSELNVNALELDDSALYLCASSLRGAGEETQYFGPGTRLLVL.

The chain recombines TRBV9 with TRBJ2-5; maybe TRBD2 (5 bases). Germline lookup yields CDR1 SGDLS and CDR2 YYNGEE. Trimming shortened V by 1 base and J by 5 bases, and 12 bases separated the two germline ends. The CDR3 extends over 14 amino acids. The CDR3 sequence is CASSVRPSLETQYF. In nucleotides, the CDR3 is TGTGCCAGCAGCGTACGGCCTAGCTTGGAGACCCAGTACTTC. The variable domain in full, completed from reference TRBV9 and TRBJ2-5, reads DSGVTQTPKHLITATGQRVTLRCSPRSGDLSVYWYQQSLDQGLQFLIQYYNGEERAKGNILERFSAQQFPDLHSELNLSSLELGDSALYFCASSVRPSLETQYFGPGTRLLVL.

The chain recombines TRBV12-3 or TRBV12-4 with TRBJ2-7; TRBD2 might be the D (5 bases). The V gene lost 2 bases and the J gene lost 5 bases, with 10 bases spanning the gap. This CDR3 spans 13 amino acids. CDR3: CASSLRPGNEQYF. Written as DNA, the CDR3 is TGTGCCAGCAGTTTAAGGCCCGGGAACGAGCAGTACTTC.

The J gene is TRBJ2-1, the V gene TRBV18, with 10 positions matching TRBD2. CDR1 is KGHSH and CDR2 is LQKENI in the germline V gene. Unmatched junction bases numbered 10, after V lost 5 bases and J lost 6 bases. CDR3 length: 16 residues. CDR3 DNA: TGTGCCAGCTCATTAGGAGCGGGAGGGCCGGTCAATGAGCAGTTCTTC. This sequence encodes CASSLGAGGPVNEQFF. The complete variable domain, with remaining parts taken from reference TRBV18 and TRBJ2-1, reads NAGVMQNPRHLVRRRGQEARLRCSPMKGHSHVYWYRQLPEEGLKFMVYLQKENIIDESGMPKERFSAEFPKEGPSILRIQQVVRGDSAAYFCASSLGAGGPVNEQFFGPGTRLTVL.

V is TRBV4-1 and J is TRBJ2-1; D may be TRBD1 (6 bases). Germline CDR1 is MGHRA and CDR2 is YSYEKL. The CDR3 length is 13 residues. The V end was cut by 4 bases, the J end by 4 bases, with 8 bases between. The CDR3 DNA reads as TGCGCCAGCAGCCTAGACAGGTACAATGAGCAGTTCTTC. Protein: CASSLDRYNEQFF.

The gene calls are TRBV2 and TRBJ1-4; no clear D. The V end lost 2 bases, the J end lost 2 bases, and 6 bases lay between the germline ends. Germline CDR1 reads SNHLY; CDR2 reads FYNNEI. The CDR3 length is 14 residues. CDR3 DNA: TGTGCCAGCAGTGAAACAGTCACTAATGAAAAACTGTTTTTT. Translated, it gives CASSETVTNEKLFF.

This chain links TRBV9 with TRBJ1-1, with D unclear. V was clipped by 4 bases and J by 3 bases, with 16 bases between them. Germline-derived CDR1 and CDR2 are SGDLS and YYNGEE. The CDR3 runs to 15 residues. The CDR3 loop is CASSPRRREHTEAFF. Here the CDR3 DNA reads TGTGCCAGCAGCCCGCGACGGAGGGAGCACACTGAAGCTTTCTTT.

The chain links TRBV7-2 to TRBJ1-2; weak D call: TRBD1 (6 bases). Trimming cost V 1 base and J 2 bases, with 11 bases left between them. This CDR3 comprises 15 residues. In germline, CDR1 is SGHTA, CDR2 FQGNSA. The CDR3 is CASSLDSGVNYGYTF. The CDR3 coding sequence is TGTGCCAGCAGCTTAGATTCAGGGGTCAACTATGGCTACACCTTC.

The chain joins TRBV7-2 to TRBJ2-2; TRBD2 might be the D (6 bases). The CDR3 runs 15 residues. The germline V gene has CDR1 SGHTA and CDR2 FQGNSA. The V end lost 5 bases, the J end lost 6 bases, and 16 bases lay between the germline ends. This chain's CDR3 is CASSPHLGGAGELFF. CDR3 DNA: TGTGCCAGCAGCCCCCACTTGGGGGGAGCCGGGGAGCTGTTTTTT.

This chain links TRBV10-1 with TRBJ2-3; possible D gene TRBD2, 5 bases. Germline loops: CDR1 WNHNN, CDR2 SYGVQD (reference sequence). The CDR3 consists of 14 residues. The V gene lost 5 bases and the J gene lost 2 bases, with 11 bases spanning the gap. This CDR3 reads CASSRGPPTDTQYF. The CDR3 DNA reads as TGCGCCAGCAGTCGCGGGCCCCCCACAGATACGCAGTATTTT.

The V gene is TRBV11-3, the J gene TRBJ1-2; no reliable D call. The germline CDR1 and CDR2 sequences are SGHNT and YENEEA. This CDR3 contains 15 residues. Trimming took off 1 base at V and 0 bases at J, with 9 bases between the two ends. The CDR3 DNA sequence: TGTGCCAGCAGCTTAGGAGGGCAAGCTAACTATGGCTACACCTTC. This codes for CASSLGGQANYGYTF.

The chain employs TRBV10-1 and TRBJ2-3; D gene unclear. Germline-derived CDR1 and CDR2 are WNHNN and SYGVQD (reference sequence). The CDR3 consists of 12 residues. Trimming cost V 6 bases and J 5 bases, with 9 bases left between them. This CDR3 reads CASSPSGDTQYF. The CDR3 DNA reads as TGCGCCAGCAGCCCCTCGGGAGATACGCAGTATTTT.

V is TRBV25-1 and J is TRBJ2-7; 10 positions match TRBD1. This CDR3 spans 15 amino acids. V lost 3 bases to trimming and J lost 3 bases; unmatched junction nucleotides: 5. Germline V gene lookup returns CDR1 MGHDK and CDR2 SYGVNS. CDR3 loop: CASSDRDRGVYEQYF. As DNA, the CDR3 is TGTGCCAGCAGTGACCGGGACAGGGGAGTCTACGAGCAGTACTTC.

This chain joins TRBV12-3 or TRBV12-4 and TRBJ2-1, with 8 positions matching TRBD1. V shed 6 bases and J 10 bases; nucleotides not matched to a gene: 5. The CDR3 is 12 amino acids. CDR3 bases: TGTGCCAGCAGCCTCACAGGGGGGGAGCAGTTCTTC. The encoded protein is CASSLTGGEQFF.

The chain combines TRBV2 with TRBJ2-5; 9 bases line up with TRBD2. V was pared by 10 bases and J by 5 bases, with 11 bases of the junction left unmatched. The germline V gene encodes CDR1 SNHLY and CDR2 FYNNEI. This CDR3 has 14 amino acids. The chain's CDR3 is CATRRGRAGETQYF. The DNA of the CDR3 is TGTGCCACCAGGCGCGGGAGGGCCGGGGAGACCCAGTACTTC.

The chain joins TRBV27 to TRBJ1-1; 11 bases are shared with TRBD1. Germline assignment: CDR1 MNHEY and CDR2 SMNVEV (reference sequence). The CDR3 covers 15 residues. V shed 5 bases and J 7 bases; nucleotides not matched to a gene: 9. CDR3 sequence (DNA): TGTGCCAGCAGTACCCCGGGACAGGGGGAGGTTGAAGCTTTCTTT. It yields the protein CASSTPGQGEVEAFF.

For the CDR3, the DNA is TGCGCCAGCAGTGAGTATTCGGTACAGGGGTTCTATGGCTACACCTTC. This sequence encodes CASSEYSVQGFYGYTF. V usage is TRBV10-1 and J usage is TRBJ1-2; 7 bases align to TRBD1. The CDR3 has 16 amino acids. Trimming took 1 base from V and 4 from J; bases not matched to a gene: 9. The germline gives CDR1 WNHNN, CDR2 SYGVQD (reference sequence).

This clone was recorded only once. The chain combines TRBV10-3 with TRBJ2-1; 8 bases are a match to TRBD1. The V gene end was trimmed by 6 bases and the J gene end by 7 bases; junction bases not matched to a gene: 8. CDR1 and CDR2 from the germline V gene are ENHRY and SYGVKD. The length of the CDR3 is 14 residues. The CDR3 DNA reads TGTGCCATCAGGCTAAATAACAGGGGGAATGAGCAGTTCTTC. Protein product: CAIRLNNRGNEQFF.

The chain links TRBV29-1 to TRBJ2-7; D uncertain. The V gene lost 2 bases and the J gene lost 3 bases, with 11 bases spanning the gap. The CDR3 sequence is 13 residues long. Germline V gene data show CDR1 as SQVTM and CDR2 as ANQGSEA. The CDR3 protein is CSVETASSYEQYF. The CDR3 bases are TGCAGCGTTGAAACGGCGTCTAGCTACGAGCAGTACTTC.